This T cell receptor (beta chain) was captured by sequencing in a study of cytomegalovirus exposure and HLA in healthy donors. The PCR had 60 Vbeta and 13 Jbeta primers. As originally analysed: About 10 million of 65 million to 95 million unique TCR beta chains were shared, per a later count. Sequenced by immunoSEQ multiplex PCR; TCRdb stores in-frame clones only, minus some. V, J and clone size are taken as reported in that table, and D and trimming were inferred from the DNA itself. The sample shows 80,000 to 95,000 clones, roughly 67% of them seen only once. The sample holds a few counts of this clone. Its antigen remains unknown. Whole-study findings and limits: In a later analysis, productive TCRs from donors in an Asian-associated ancestry cluster reportedly carried fewer N-insertions than the cohort mean. CMV serostatus was the sole immune exposure data available. Researchers counted 150 to 200 TCR beta chains as cytomegalovirus-associated.

The length of the CDR3 is 14 residues. CDR1 and CDR2 from the germline V gene are SGHDT and YYEEEE. Between the trimmed V and J ends, which lost 1 base and 10 bases, there was a span of 17 bases. The chain joins TRBV5-6 to TRBJ1-2, with D hard to call. Sample: PBMCs. The sequence was obtained from a human donor in good health. The CDR3 is CASSLTSWRDHYTF. Here the CDR3 DNA reads TGTGCCAGCAGCTTGACGAGCTGGAGAGATCACTACACCTTC.